These 18 T cell receptor beta chains originate from one sample sequenced in a study of a mutant IDH1 vaccine in newly diagnosed glioma. Repertoires were generated with immunoSEQ multiplex PCR, while TCRdb's copy carries only in-frame clones and drops some. The sample has approximately 60,000 clones; roughly 87% are singletons. Antigen specificity for these receptors is unknown. Time point denoted: week 47, end of study. One vaccine dose held 300 ug of mutant IDH1 20-mer peptide and came with topical imiquimod. Material: PBMCs, obtained from a glioma patient whose treatment included an IDH1 peptide vaccine. All receptors derive from a woman aged 50 to 65 with glioma.

V usage is TRBV5-1 and J usage is TRBJ2-5, with TRBD2 identical over 13 bases. The V and J ends lost 4 bases and 4 bases, in that order; junction bases with no gene match: 13. The CDR3 loop spans 18 amino acids. Looked up from germline, CDR1 is SGHRS and CDR2 is YFSETQ. CDR3 amino acids: CASSRRGSGTSGAETQYF. The DNA of the CDR3 is TGCGCCAGCAGCCGCCGGGGCTCGGGGACTAGCGGGGCAGAGACCCAGTACTTC.

The J gene is TRBJ2-4, the V gene TRBV5-1, with 7 bases identical to TRBD2. J was trimmed by 7 bases and V by 0 bases; bases with no gene match: 10. Germline loops: CDR1 SGHRS, CDR2 YFSETQ. CDR3 length: 16 residues. CDR3 in DNA: TGCGCCAGCAGCTTGGGACGGGGCCGGGGGGTGAACATTCAGTACTTC. It specifies CASSLGRGRGVNIQYF.

The chain links TRBV7-9 to TRBJ1-1, with unresolved D. The germline V and J ends were trimmed by 5 bases and 5 bases, with 18 bases remaining between them. The germline gives CDR1 SEHNR, CDR2 FQNEAQ (reference sequence). The CDR3 totals 15 residues. CDR3 sequence: CASSHSLSSGTEAFF. The CDR3 nucleotides read TGTGCCAGCAGCCACTCCCTTTCAAGTGGGACTGAAGCTTTCTTT.

The V call is TRBV7-9, the J call TRBJ1-2; a weak D match, TRBD1 (5 bases). Trimming took off 1 base at V and 0 bases at J, with 18 bases between the two ends. Germline V CDR1 and CDR2: SEHNR, FQNEAQ (reference sequence). The CDR3 length is 18 residues. The CDR3 region is CASSLGPGQESPNYGYTF. DNA for the CDR3: TGTGCCAGCAGCTTAGGACCGGGGCAGGAGTCTCCTAACTATGGCTACACCTTC.

The chain joins TRBV4-1 to TRBJ2-7; 7 bases agree with TRBD1. V was clipped by 1 base and J by 2 bases; unmatched bases: 5. The CDR3 spans 15 residues. Germline V gives CDR1 MGHRA, CDR2 YSYEKL. For the CDR3, the DNA is TGCGCCAGCAGCCAAGCCGGGACAGAGGCCTACGAGCAGTACTTC. Translation gives CASSQAGTEAYEQYF.

This clone has a single count. The CDR3 protein is CASSVATGNTEAFF. The CDR3 DNA reads as TGTGCCAGCAGCGTAGCTACCGGGAACACTGAAGCTTTCTTT. V and J are TRBV9 and TRBJ1-1; D ambiguous. The CDR3 has 14 residues. CDR1 and CDR2 (germline): SGDLS, YYNGEE. The V end was cut by 0 bases, the J end by 1 base, with 7 bases between.

V gene TRBV6-1 combines with J gene TRBJ1-2; 12 positions match TRBD1. J was trimmed by 4 bases and V by 8 bases; bases with no gene match: 2. The V gene's germline CDR1 is MNHNS and CDR2 SASEGT. The CDR3 sequence is 13 residues long. The CDR3 here is CASGTGGRYGYTF. CDR3 bases: TGTGCCAGCGGGACAGGGGGCCGCTATGGCTACACCTTC.

The chain uses TRBV5-6 and TRBJ1-1; a possible D gene is TRBD1 (5 bases). Trimming removed 0 bases from V and 1 base from J, with 13 bases in between. CDR3 length: 16 amino acids. CDR1 SGHDT and CDR2 YYEEEE come from the germline V gene. The CDR3 region has the DNA TGTGCCAGCAGCTTGGCGGCCGGGGGATGGAACACTGAAGCTTTCTTT. Translating it yields CASSLAAGGWNTEAFF.

This clone was counted between two and nine times. The chain has TRBV20-1 and TRBJ2-7; D possibly corresponds to TRBD1 (6 bases). Germline-derived CDR1 and CDR2 are DFQATT and SNEGSKA (reference sequence). V was clipped by 6 bases and J by 4 bases, with 10 bases between them. The CDR3 runs to 11 residues. CDR3 sequence (DNA): TGCAGTGCAAGACAGGAGTACGAGCAGTACTTC. This encodes CSARQEYEQYF.

The V gene is TRBV19, the J gene TRBJ2-2; D could derive from TRBD1 or TRBD2 (6 bases each). V was pared by 6 bases and J by 8 bases, with 19 bases between. Germline V gene sequence: CDR1 LNHDA, CDR2 SQIVND (reference sequence). The CDR3 extends over 15 amino acids. CDR3 sequence (DNA): TGTGCCAGTAGCCCCTGGGGGGCAGGTGGTGGGGAGCTGTTTTTT. The encoded protein is CASSPWGAGGGELFF. The full variable domain, in which reference TRBV19 and TRBJ2-2 provide the parts outside the CDR3, is DGGITQSPKYLFRKEGQNVTLSCEQNLNHDAMYWYRQDPGQGLRLIYYSQIVNDFQKGDIAEGYSVSREKKESFPLTVTSAQKNPTAFYLCASSPWGAGGGELFFGEGSRLTVL.

This clone turned up a few times. This rearrangement joins TRBV4-2 to TRBJ2-5; possible D gene TRBD1, 5 bases. Germline assignment: CDR1 LGHNA and CDR2 YNFKEQ. V gave up 5 bases and J gave up 1 base, with 8 bases separating them. The CDR3 runs 13 residues. The CDR3 sequence: CASSGQGQETQYF. The CDR3, as DNA: TGTGCCAGCAGCGGGCAGGGCCAAGAGACCCAGTACTTC.

The rearrangement uses TRBV5-4 and TRBJ1-2; 7 bases match TRBD1. Losses at the gene ends were 3 bases for V and 4 bases for J; bases not matched to a gene: 3. This CDR3 comprises 13 residues. Germline V gene lookup returns CDR1 SGHNT and CDR2 YYREEE (reference sequence). The chain's CDR3 is CASSSTGLYGYTF. The CDR3 nucleotides read TGTGCCAGCAGCTCGACAGGGCTCTATGGCTACACCTTC.

The chain carries TRBV6-6 and TRBJ1-2, with a tentative D call TRBD1 (6 bases). The V and J ends lost 0 bases and 2 bases respectively, with 13 bases between them. Germline CDR1 MNHNY, CDR2 SVGAGI (reference sequence). The CDR3 consists of 16 residues. CDR3 coding DNA: TGTGCCAGCAGTTACTCGAATCTGGACAGCAACTATGGCTACACCTTC. Translating gives CASSYSNLDSNYGYTF.

This chain links TRBV7-9 with TRBJ2-7, with D possibly being TRBD1 or TRBD2 (6 bases each). The germline V gene has CDR1 SEHNR and CDR2 FQNEAQ (reference sequence). V shed 5 bases and J shed 4 bases, with 12 bases lying between them. The CDR3 has 13 residues. CDR3 amino acids: CASSGGTQYEQYF. DNA of the CDR3: TGTGCCAGCAGCGGAGGGACACAGTACGAGCAGTACTTC.

Here the CDR3 reads CAWSVYGYGYTF. The CDR3 DNA sequence: TGTGCCTGGAGTGTATATGGGTATGGCTACACCTTC. The chain carries TRBV30 and TRBJ1-2; no firm D call. The CDR3 consists of 12 residues. Germline CDR1 and CDR2: GTSNPN and SVGIG (reference sequence). The germline V and J ends were trimmed by 0 bases and 5 bases, with 7 bases remaining between them.

This clone was seen just once. The rearrangement joins TRBV6-4 to TRBJ1-1, with D unclear. This CDR3 contains 14 residues. The germline V gene has CDR1 MRHNA and CDR2 SNTAGT. V lost 2 bases and J 1 base, leaving 8 bases between the germline ends. CDR3 bases: TGTGCCAGCAGTGACGGTGGTGAGAACACTGAAGCTTTCTTT. Its translation: CASSDGGENTEAFF.

The V gene is TRBV12-5, the J gene TRBJ2-2, with no clear D. Germline V CDR1 and CDR2: LGHNT, FRNRAP. Trimming took 0 bases from V and 5 from J, leaving 10 bases between them. This CDR3 has 15 amino acids. Here the CDR3 DNA reads TGTGCTAGTGGTTTGGTTACTGGTGTTACCGGGGAGCTGTTTTTT. Translating gives CASGLVTGVTGELFF.

The genes are TRBV18 and TRBJ1-2; D is unresolved. CDR1 and CDR2 (germline): KGHSH, LQKENI. Trimming took off 0 bases at V and 6 bases at J, with 14 bases between the two ends. The CDR3 extends over 15 amino acids. The CDR3 loop reads CASSPPSADTNGYTF. CDR3 in DNA: TGTGCCAGCTCACCACCTTCAGCAGATACTAATGGCTACACCTTC.